This record concerns one T cell receptor beta chain sequence. The source of the sample is a study of Ad26.COV2.S vaccination and SARS-CoV-2 variants. As to treatment: approximately 18 received Ad26.COV2.S at low or high dose, single or two shots; about 5 received placebo; per-sample allocation not given. Sampling happened 63 days after the first vaccine or placebo injection. Vaccine was an Ad26 vector expressing Wuhan-strain SARS-CoV-2 spike. The method was immunoSEQ multiplex PCR; TCRdb's version includes in-frame clones alone and lacks a portion of them. The data hold around 320,000 clones, with around 87% observed a single time. The CDR3 spans 14 residues. Trimming took off 6 bases at V and 5 bases at J, with 16 bases between the two ends. The V gene's germline CDR1 is LNHDA and CDR2 SQIVND (reference sequence).

The origin of this receptor is a person aged 18-65 years who received the Ad26.COV2.S COVID-19 vaccine or a placebo. The sample consisted of peripheral blood, taken in a trial of Ad26.COV2.S vaccine versus placebo. The V call is TRBV19, the J call TRBJ1-2, with D possibly being TRBD1 (6 bases). The CDR3 nucleotides are TGTGCCAGTAGGGGGACACAACAAGTTTATGGCTACACCTTC. Its translation is CASRGTQQVYGYTF.